These 30 T cell receptor beta chains share one sample of origin, sequenced in a study of radiation and T cells in renal cell carcinoma (dated by TCRdb to between 2020 and 2021). Per the publication, the time point label means: blood 2 weeks post-SBRT. According to the study, the label for this sample's treatment or condition signals: 15 Gy SBRT to primary tumor, nephrectomy 4 weeks later. The library relied on the immunoSEQ multiplex PCR assay. What TCRdb holds here is the immuneACCESS table cut down to in-frame rearrangements. Part of the clones is not present; checked against another copy, under half of the missing clones reflect an unresolved V gene, and the others are unexplained. The sample data list tens of thousands of clones, and less than 85% of these were observed just once. Together, the top ten hold around 31% of the sample. Material: blood, obtained from a patient whose treatment included radiotherapy and nephrectomy. The receptors were gathered from a woman in her 70s with renal cell carcinoma.

This clone was counted a few times. V gene TRBV4-2 combines with J gene TRBJ1-4; 7 nucleotides line up with TRBD1. This CDR3 comprises 16 residues. The germline gives CDR1 LGHNA, CDR2 YNFKEQ. Unmatched junction bases numbered 9, after V lost 0 bases and J lost 8 bases. CDR3 region: CASSQEKGGEREKLFF. CDR3 DNA sequence: TGTGCCAGCAGCCAAGAAAAAGGGGGCGAGAGGGAAAAACTGTTTTTT.

V is TRBV6-6 and J is TRBJ1-2; 12 bases line up with TRBD1. V lost 0 bases and J lost 8; bases outside the gene matches: 4. This CDR3 is built from 15 residues. The V gene's germline CDR1 is MNHNY and CDR2 SVGAGI (reference sequence). The chain's CDR3 is CASSYSGQGAHGYTF. The CDR3 DNA reads as TGTGCCAGCAGTTACTCGGGACAGGGGGCGCACGGCTACACCTTC.

The V call is TRBV5-1, the J call TRBJ2-7; TRBD1 matches 8 bases. V shed 1 base and J 9 bases; nucleotides not matched to a gene: 6. CDR1 is SGHRS, CDR2 YFSETQ, per germline. This CDR3 spans 13 amino acids. Here the CDR3 reads CASSLQQGDRQYF. The CDR3 nucleotides read TGCGCCAGCAGCTTGCAACAGGGGGACAGGCAGTACTTC.

The chain couples TRBV10-1 to TRBJ2-3, with 12 bases fitting TRBD2. The V gene end was trimmed by 6 bases and the J gene end by 1 base; junction bases not matched to a gene: 8. The CDR3 spans 17 residues. CDR1 WNHNN and CDR2 SYGVQD come from the germline V gene (reference sequence). The CDR3 coding sequence is TGCGCCAGCAGGACGGTGGGACTAGCGGGTCGCACAGATACGCAGTATTTT. Its protein product is CASRTVGLAGRTDTQYF.

The CDR3 region is CASSKQGAPEKLFF. In nucleotides, the CDR3 is TGTGCCAGCAGCAAACAGGGGGCGCCTGAAAAACTGTTTTTT. The rearrangement uses TRBV11-2 and TRBJ1-4; 9 bases are shared with TRBD1. Germline CDR1 is SGHAT and CDR2 is FQNNGV. Trimming took 5 bases from V and 7 from J; bases not matched to a gene: 5. This CDR3 contains 14 residues.

This chain joins TRBV6-5 and TRBJ2-1, with D maybe TRBD2 (5 bases). The V gene lost 2 bases and the J gene lost 1 base, with 12 bases spanning the gap. Germline V gives CDR1 MNHEY, CDR2 SVGAGI. The CDR3 runs 16 residues. CDR3 amino acids: CASSYVPSGSYNEQFF. The DNA for the CDR3 is TGTGCCAGCAGTTACGTCCCCTCGGGGTCCTACAATGAGCAGTTCTTC.

The chain joins TRBV5-1 to TRBJ2-7, with D tentatively TRBD1 (5 bases). Germline lookup yields CDR1 SGHRS and CDR2 YFSETQ. There are 14 residues in the CDR3. V gave up 4 bases and J gave up 5 bases, with 16 bases separating them. The DNA of the CDR3 is TGCGCCAGCAGCCCAAATCCAGGGTCCCACGAGCAGTACTTC. This codes for CASSPNPGSHEQYF.

In its sample, this clone was seen a few times. The V and J genes are TRBV9 and TRBJ1-3; 7 bases are shared with TRBD1. The V gene end was trimmed by 0 bases and the J gene end by 5 bases; junction bases not matched to a gene: 2. Germline V CDR1 and CDR2: SGDLS, YYNGEE. CDR3 length equals 14 residues. The CDR3 DNA follows: TGTGCCAGCAGCGTAGACAGGGGTAGAAACACCATATATTTT. Translation gives CASSVDRGRNTIYF.

The genes are TRBV4-1 and TRBJ1-2; D gene unclear. CDR1 and CDR2 from the germline V gene are MGHRA and YSYEKL. Trimming removed 4 bases at V and 2 bases at J, with 11 bases between. The length of the CDR3 is 14 residues. DNA of the CDR3: TGCGCCAGCAGCCGCCCAGATATCAACTATGGCTACACCTTC. As protein: CASSRPDINYGYTF.

The rearrangement links TRBV5-1 to TRBJ2-1; 9 nucleotides agree with TRBD1. CDR3 size: 15 residues. Germline-derived CDR1 and CDR2 are SGHRS and YFSETQ. The junction had 8 bases not matched to a gene; V was cut back by 2 bases and J by 8 bases. The CDR3 protein is CASSLGTGRFYEQFF. CDR3 in DNA: TGCGCCAGCAGCTTAGGGACAGGGAGGTTCTATGAGCAGTTCTTC.

The chain combines TRBV4-2 with TRBJ1-3; no clear D. The germline V gene has CDR1 LGHNA and CDR2 YNFKEQ. Trimming took 1 base from V and 0 from J, leaving 10 bases between them. The CDR3 spans 16 residues. CDR3 residues: CASSQVEAHSGNTIYF. As DNA, the CDR3 is TGTGCCAGCAGCCAAGTCGAAGCCCACTCTGGAAACACCATATATTTT.

This clone was seen once. The gene calls are TRBV4-2 and TRBJ1-6, with 9 bases identical to TRBD1. This CDR3 has 17 amino acids. CDR1 is LGHNA, CDR2 YNFKEQ, per germline. J was trimmed by 3 bases and V by 5 bases; bases with no gene match: 8. The CDR3 nucleotides are TGTGCCAGCAGCAACCAGGGACAGGGACTCTATAATTCACCCCTCCACTTT. Its translation: CASSNQGQGLYNSPLHF.

V and J are TRBV2 and TRBJ2-7, with D uncertain. The germline V and J ends were trimmed by 4 bases and 4 bases, with 5 bases remaining between them. This CDR3 has 11 residues. CDR1 is SNHLY and CDR2 is FYNNEI in the germline V gene. The CDR3 is CASSAQYEQYF. The CDR3 region has the DNA TGTGCCAGCAGTGCACAATACGAGCAGTACTTC.

The CDR3 DNA sequence: TGTGCCAGTAGGGAGGGAGGGGACACCGGGGAGCTGTTTTTT. As protein: CASREGGDTGELFF. The gene calls are TRBV19 and TRBJ2-2, with TRBD2 matching over 7 bases. This CDR3 contains 14 residues. Losses at the gene ends were 6 bases for V and 3 bases for J; bases not matched to a gene: 4. The germline V gene has CDR1 LNHDA and CDR2 SQIVND (reference sequence).

The table lists this clone with a count of one. The chain couples TRBV6-5 to TRBJ2-7; tentative D call: TRBD1 (6 bases). CDR1 is MNHEY and CDR2 is SVGAGI in the germline V gene. V dropped 7 bases and J dropped 5 bases, with 12 bases sitting between them. The CDR3 loop spans 12 amino acids. CDR3 nucleotide sequence: TGTGCCAGCATCGGACAGTTTAACGAGCAGTACTTC. It encodes CASIGQFNEQYF.

The chain couples TRBV6-6 to TRBJ2-1; 7 positions match TRBD1. Trimming removed 4 bases from V and 0 bases from J; junction bases left unmatched: 6. Germline V gene sequence: CDR1 MNHNY, CDR2 SVGAGI (reference sequence). The CDR3 is made up of 16 amino acids. CDR3 in DNA: TGTGCCAGCAGTTCGTTCTCAGGGGGCTCCTACAATGAGCAGTTCTTC. It is translated as CASSSFSGGSYNEQFF.

The CDR3 is CASSLDRATDTQYF. Written as DNA, the CDR3 is TGTGCCAGCAGCTTAGACAGGGCCACAGATACGCAGTATTTT. The rearrangement uses TRBV7-8 and TRBJ2-3; D is perhaps TRBD1 (6 bases). This CDR3 region has 14 residues. Trimming took 1 base from V and 2 from J, leaving 7 bases between them. Germline values: CDR1 SGHVS, CDR2 FQNEAQ. Based on the CDR3 plus reference TRBV7-8 and TRBJ2-3, the full variable domain is GAGVSQSPRYKVAKRGQDVALRCDPISGHVSLFWYQQALGQGPEFLTYFQNEAQLDKSGLPSDRFFAERPEGSVSTLKIQRTQQEDSAVYLCASSLDRATDTQYFGPGTRLTVL.

V and J are TRBV6-6 and TRBJ2-3; D is perhaps TRBD1 (5 bases). Trimming removed 4 bases from V and 1 base from J, with 15 bases in between. The CDR3 totals 16 residues. The germline V gene encodes CDR1 MNHNY and CDR2 SVGAGI (reference sequence). The CDR3 protein is CASSSVRGAGTDTQYF. CDR3 nucleotides: TGTGCCAGCAGTTCGGTAAGGGGCGCTGGCACAGATACGCAGTATTTT.

The V gene is TRBV5-4, the J gene TRBJ2-1; 16 nucleotides agree with TRBD2. The length of the CDR3 is 18 residues. Germline trimming cut 4 bases from V and 2 bases from J; bases unmatched to any gene: 6. Germline V lookup: CDR1 SGHNT, CDR2 YYREEE (reference sequence). The CDR3 DNA is TGTGCCAGCAGCCTGGGACTAGCGGGAGGGATCGCCTACAATGAGCAGTTCTTC. Its protein product is CASSLGLAGGIAYNEQFF.

This chain links TRBV5-6 with TRBJ2-7, with 9 bases that match TRBD2. CDR1 and CDR2 (germline): SGHDT, YYEEEE. The CDR3 has 16 residues. The V gene end was trimmed by 5 bases and the J gene end by 5 bases; junction bases not matched to a gene: 14. In nucleotides, the CDR3 is TGTGCCAGCAGTCCGGCGGGGGGGCAGAGGGGTGACGAGCAGTACTTC. Amino acids: CASSPAGGQRGDEQYF.

V gene TRBV5-6 combines with J gene TRBJ2-2, with 9 bases lining up with TRBD2. CDR1 and CDR2 from the germline V gene are SGHDT and YYEEEE. The J segment lost 7 bases and the V segment lost 6 bases, leaving 13 bases of the junction unmatched. CDR3 length equals 16 residues. The CDR3 DNA is TGTGCCAGCACCCAAATTGGCGGGGGGGCCAGCGGGGAGCTGTTTTTT. Residues: CASTQIGGGASGELFF. The full variable domain, with the rest looked up from reference TRBV5-6 and TRBJ2-2, is DAGVTQSPTHLIKTRGQQVTLRCSPKSGHDTVSWYQQALGQGPQFIFQYYEEEERQRGNFPDRFSGHQFPNYSSELNVNALLLGDSALYLCASTQIGGGASGELFFGEGSRLTVL.

The chain links TRBV19 to TRBJ1-4; 9 nucleotides agree with TRBD1. Germline assignment: CDR1 LNHDA and CDR2 SQIVND (reference sequence). The CDR3 has 16 residues. After removal of 4 bases from V and 8 bases from J, the junction contained 11 bases not matched to a gene. For the CDR3, the DNA is TGTGCCAGTAGTAGGGGTATGGGACAGGGAGTCGAAAAACTGTTTTTT. The encoded protein is CASSRGMGQGVEKLFF.

The chain recombines TRBV9 with TRBJ2-3; the D call may be TRBD1 or TRBD2 (5 bases each). CDR3 length: 15 residues. Germline V gene data show CDR1 as SGDLS and CDR2 as YYNGEE. Trimming cost V 3 bases and J 5 bases, with 16 bases left between them. The CDR3 sequence: CASSAFGATGDTQYF. For the CDR3, the DNA is TGTGCCAGCAGCGCATTCGGGGCGACGGGAGATACGCAGTATTTT.

The chain is built from TRBV2 and TRBJ1-2; the match to TRBD1 covers 7 bases. The CDR3 consists of 15 residues. Germline-derived CDR1 and CDR2 are SNHLY and FYNNEI. The V gene end was trimmed by 6 bases and the J gene end by 4 bases; junction bases not matched to a gene: 11. DNA for the CDR3: TGTGCCAGCAGGTTGACATTAGCAGGGGGCTATGGCTACACCTTC. Amino acids: CASRLTLAGGYGYTF. Full variable domain (remainder filled in from reference TRBV2 and TRBJ1-2): EPEVTQTPSHQVTQMGQEVILRCVPISNHLYFYWYRQILGQKVEFLVSFYNNEISEKSEIFDDQFSVERPDGSNFTLKIRSTKLEDSAMYFCASRLTLAGGYGYTFGSGTRLTVV.

The chain uses TRBV5-1 and TRBJ2-1; possibly TRBD1 or TRBD2 for D (5 bases each). Germline loops: CDR1 SGHRS, CDR2 YFSETQ. The CDR3 contains 12 residues. V was clipped by 0 bases and J by 7 bases, with 5 bases between them. CDR3 region: CASSLGGNEQFF. Written as DNA, the CDR3 is TGCGCCAGCAGCTTGGGGGGGAATGAGCAGTTCTTC. The complete variable domain, with remaining parts taken from reference TRBV5-1 and TRBJ2-1, reads KAGVTQTPRYLIKTRGQQVTLSCSPISGHRSVSWYQQTPGQGLQFLFEYFSETQRNKGNFPGRFSGRQFSNSRSEMNVSTLELGDSALYLCASSLGGNEQFFGPGTRLTVL.

This chain links TRBV4-1 with TRBJ1-2; maybe TRBD1 (6 bases). Trimming took 0 bases from V and 5 from J, leaving 16 bases between them. CDR3 length: 16 residues. Germline CDR1 is MGHRA and CDR2 is YSYEKL. For the CDR3, the DNA is TGCGCCAGCAGCCAAGAACTGAGGGGGGGGGCATATGGCTACACCTTC. Translation: CASSQELRGGAYGYTF.

The V gene is TRBV2, the J gene TRBJ1-1; D is unclear. Trimming stripped 11 bases from V and 0 bases from J, with 7 bases between. CDR1 and CDR2 from the germline V gene are SNHLY and FYNNEI. The CDR3 is made up of 11 amino acids. Here the CDR3 DNA reads TGTGCCGGAGTAATGAACACTGAAGCTTTCTTT. Encoded protein: CAGVMNTEAFF.

The V gene is TRBV7-2, the J gene TRBJ1-2; TRBD1 matches 10 bases. Germline loops: CDR1 SGHTA, CDR2 FQGNSA. V was pared by 3 bases and J by 2 bases, with 6 bases of the junction left unmatched. This CDR3 comprises 16 residues. CDR3 protein: CASSFSGTGANYGYTF. The CDR3 coding sequence is TGTGCCAGCAGCTTCTCCGGGACAGGGGCCAACTATGGCTACACCTTC.

By share, this clone counts as large. The chain recombines TRBV27 with TRBJ2-5, with 9 nucleotides matching TRBD1. V shed 7 bases, J shed 4 bases, and the junction held 10 bases outside the gene matches. CDR1 is MNHEY and CDR2 is SMNVEV in the germline V gene (reference sequence). The CDR3 is 15 residues long. The CDR3 DNA follows: TGTGCCAGCAACCCGACAGGGGGATCCCCAGAGACCCAGTACTTC. Protein: CASNPTGGSPETQYF.

This clone was seen more than once but under ten times. The rearrangement joins TRBV5-1 to TRBJ2-7, with 7 nucleotides matching TRBD1. The trim removed 2 bases at V and 0 bases at J, leaving 11 bases unmatched. This CDR3 has 17 residues. Per the germline V gene, CDR1 is SGHRS and CDR2 is YFSETQ. CDR3 region: CASSFSGTAKNSYEQYF. In DNA form, the CDR3 reads TGCGCCAGCAGCTTCTCCGGGACAGCGAAAAACTCCTACGAGCAGTACTTC. Supplemented by reference TRBV5-1 and TRBJ2-7, the full variable domain reads KAGVTQTPRYLIKTRGQQVTLSCSPISGHRSVSWYQQTPGQGLQFLFEYFSETQRNKGNFPGRFSGRQFSNSRSEMNVSTLELGDSALYLCASSFSGTAKNSYEQYFGPGTRLTVT.